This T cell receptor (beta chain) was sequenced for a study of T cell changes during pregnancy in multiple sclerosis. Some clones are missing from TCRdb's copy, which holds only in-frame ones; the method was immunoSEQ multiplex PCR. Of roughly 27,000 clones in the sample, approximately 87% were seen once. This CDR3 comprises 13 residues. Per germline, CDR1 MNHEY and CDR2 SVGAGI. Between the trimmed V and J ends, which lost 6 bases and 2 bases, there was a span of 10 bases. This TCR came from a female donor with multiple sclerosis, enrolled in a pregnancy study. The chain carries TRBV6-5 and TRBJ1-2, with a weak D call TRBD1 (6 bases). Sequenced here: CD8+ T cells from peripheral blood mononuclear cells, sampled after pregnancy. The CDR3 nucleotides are TGTGCCAGCAGCTTGGACAGCAACTATGGCTACACCTTC. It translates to CASSLDSNYGYTF.